This T cell receptor (beta chain) was recovered during a study of shared clonotypes between healthy human individuals. The CDR3 runs 8 residues. Looked up from germline, CDR1 is SQVTM and CDR2 is ANQGSEA. Sequencing was performed with immunoSEQ multiplex PCR; in TCRdb, only in-frame clones are kept and a portion is missing. The data contain about 2.2 million clones, roughly 93% of them seen just once; the ten biggest clones take up around 1.7%. Regarding this clone: The antigen is undetermined. One end of the junction fails to match germline, which may point to a read error.

Study conclusions and caveats: Among non-shared clonotypes, generation probabilities were lower than among those shared by all four donors.

Naive CD8 populations comprised CD45RO-negative cells positively selected for CCR7, excluding terminally differentiated effector memory CD45RA+ cells. The V and J genes are TRBV29-1 and TRBJ1-3; D uncertain. Sequenced sample: naive CD8+ T cells from PBMCs. The TCR sequence derives from a young man in good health. Some clones in this sample may be carry-over from other donors' samples. CDR3 DNA: TGCAGCGTTGGTGGACCCGATTTT. Its translation is CSVGGPDF.